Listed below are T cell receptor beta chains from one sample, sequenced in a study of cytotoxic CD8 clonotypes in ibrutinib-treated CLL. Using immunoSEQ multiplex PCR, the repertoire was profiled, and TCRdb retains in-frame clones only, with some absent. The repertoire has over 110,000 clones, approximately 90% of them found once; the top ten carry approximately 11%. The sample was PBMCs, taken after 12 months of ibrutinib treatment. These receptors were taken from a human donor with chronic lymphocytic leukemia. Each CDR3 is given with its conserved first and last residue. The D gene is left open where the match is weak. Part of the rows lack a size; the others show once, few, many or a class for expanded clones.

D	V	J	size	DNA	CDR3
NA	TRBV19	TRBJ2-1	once	TGTGCCAGTAGTATAGGGGGGCCGGTATACAATGAGCAGTTCTTC	CASSIGGPVYNEQFF
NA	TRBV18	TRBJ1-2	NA	TGTGCCAGCTCACCAACGCGGGAGACCTATGGCTACACCTTC	CASSPTRETYGYTF
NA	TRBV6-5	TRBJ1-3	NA	TGTGCCAGCAGTTACGCCTCAGGAAACACCATATATTTT	CASSYASGNTIYF
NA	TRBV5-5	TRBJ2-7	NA	TGTGCCAGCAGCTATCAGGGTTCCTACGCGCAGTACTTC	CASSYQGSYAQYF
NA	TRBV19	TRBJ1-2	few	TGTGCCAGTAGTGTCAGAGCTAACTATGGCTACACCTTC	CASSVRANYGYTF
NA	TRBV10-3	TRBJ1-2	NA	TGTGCCATCAGTGGGAGCGGGACGCAATATGGCTACACCTTC	CAISGSGTQYGYTF
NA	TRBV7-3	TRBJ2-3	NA	TGTGCCAGCAGTCGACAGGCGAGCACAGATACGCAGTATTTT	CASSRQASTDTQYF
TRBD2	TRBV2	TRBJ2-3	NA	TGTGCCAGCAGCGGTCCCGGGACTAGTAGGGATACGCAGTATTTT	CASSGPGTSRDTQYF
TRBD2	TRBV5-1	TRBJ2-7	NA	TGCGCCAGCAGCGTGACTAGCGGGAGCTCCTACGAGCAGTACTTC	CASSVTSGSSYEQYF
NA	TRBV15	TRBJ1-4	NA	TGTGCCACCAGCAGAGCTCGTCTGGCAGGGCCTAATGAAAAACTGTTTTTT	CATSRARLAGPNEKLFF
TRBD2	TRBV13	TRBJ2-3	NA	TGTGCCAGCAGCTCCTCACTAGCGGGAGTTGCAGATACGCAGTATTTT	CASSSSLAGVADTQYF
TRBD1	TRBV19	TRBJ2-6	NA	TGTGCCAGTAGTTCGACAGGGCCATCTGGGGCCAACGTCCTGACTTTC	CASSSTGPSGANVLTF
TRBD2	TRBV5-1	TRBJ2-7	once	TGCGCCAGCAGCCCACTAGCGGGAGGGCCGAATGAGCAGTACTTC	CASSPLAGGPNEQYF
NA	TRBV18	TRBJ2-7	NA	TGTGCCAGCTCACCATCTTCGGGGACCTACGAGCAGTACTTC	CASSPSSGTYEQYF
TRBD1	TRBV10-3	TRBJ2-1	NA	TGTGCCATCATGCCGGGTCAGGGGGTCAATGAGCAGTTCTTC	CAIMPGQGVNEQFF
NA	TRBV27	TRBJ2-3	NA	TGTGCCAGCAGTTTTGAGGGAGTTTCAGATACGCAGTATTTT	CASSFEGVSDTQYF
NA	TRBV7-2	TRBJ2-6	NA	TGTGCCAGCAGCTTAAGTGTCTCTGGGGCCAACGTCCTGACTTTC	CASSLSVSGANVLTF
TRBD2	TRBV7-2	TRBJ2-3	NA	TGTGCCAGCATCCCCAGTTCGGGTAGCGGGAGGGCCACAGATACGCAGTATTTT	CASIPSSGSGRATDTQYF
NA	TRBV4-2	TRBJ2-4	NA	TGTGCCAGCAGCCAACAGGGGGCCAAAAACATTCAGTACTTC	CASSQQGAKNIQYF
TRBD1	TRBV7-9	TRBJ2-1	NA	TGTGCCAGCAGCTTAGCGCTTGGGACAGACCGAAATGAGCAGTTCTTC	CASSLALGTDRNEQFF
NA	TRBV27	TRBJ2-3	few	TGTGCCAGCAGTTTATTGGAGGGGGGAGATACGCAGTATTTT	CASSLLEGGDTQYF
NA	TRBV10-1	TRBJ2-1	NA	TGCGCCACTGGTACTTGGGATGAGCAGTTCTTC	CATGTWDEQFF
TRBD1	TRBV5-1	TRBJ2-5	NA	TGCGCCAGCAGCTTTGACCCCTTACGACAGGGGGGCTATCCGGAGACCCAGTACTTC	CASSFDPLRQGGYPETQYF
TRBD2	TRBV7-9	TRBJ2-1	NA	TGTGCCAGCAGCCCATGGACTAGCGGGAGTCTGTTCTTC	CASSPWTSGSLFF
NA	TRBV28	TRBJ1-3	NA	TGTGCCAGCCCAAATAACTCTGGAAACACCATATATTTT	CASPNNSGNTIYF
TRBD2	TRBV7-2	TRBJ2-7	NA	TGTGCCAGCAGCCCGGAAGGGACTAGCGGGTCCTACGAGCAGTACTTC	CASSPEGTSGSYEQYF
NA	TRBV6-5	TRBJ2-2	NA	TGTGCCAGCAGGATAGGGCCGAACACCGGGGAGCTGTTTTTT	CASRIGPNTGELFF
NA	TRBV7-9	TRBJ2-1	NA	TGTGCCAGCAGCCGTTATACAGGGTTGGAGCAGTTCTTC	CASSRYTGLEQFF
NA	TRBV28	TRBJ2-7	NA	TGTGCCAGCAGTTTCAGGAAGCCAGGCGGCGAGCAGTACTTC	CASSFRKPGGEQYF